The 29 T cell receptor beta chains below all came from one sample that was sequenced in a study of blood T cell repertoires in COVID-19. TCRdb keeps only in-frame clones here, not all; method: immunoSEQ multiplex PCR. The sample includes 200,000 to 300,000 clones, about four fifths of them seen just once. Material for sequencing was peripheral blood. The receptors derive from a woman aged 35 to 49 who had recovered from COVID-19.

The chain recombines TRBV6-5 with TRBJ1-3; D is perhaps TRBD1 (5 bases). The CDR3 sequence is 11 residues long. The V end lost 6 bases, the J end lost 10 bases, and 10 bases lay between the germline ends. Looked up from germline, CDR1 is MNHEY and CDR2 is SVGAGI. The CDR3 spells CASRETETIYF. The CDR3 bases are TGTGCCAGCAGGGAGACAGAGACCATATATTTT.

This chain links TRBV27 with TRBJ2-2; the match to TRBD1 covers 8 bases. V was pared by 4 bases and J by 6 bases, with 4 bases of the junction left unmatched. This CDR3 spans 14 amino acids. Germline CDR1 is MNHEY and CDR2 is SMNVEV (reference sequence). The CDR3 nucleotides read TGTGCCAGCAGTTCCAGGGGGCGCGCCGGGGAGCTGTTTTTT. Translation gives CASSSRGRAGELFF.

This clone was seen more than once but under ten times. The rearrangement links TRBV7-2 to TRBJ2-2, with 7 positions matching TRBD1. V shed 1 base, J shed 3 bases, and the junction held 8 bases outside the gene matches. Germline V CDR1 and CDR2: SGHTA, FQGNSA. CDR3 length equals 17 residues. The CDR3 protein is CASSLGRQGLDTGELFF. For the CDR3, the DNA is TGTGCCAGCAGCTTAGGGAGACAGGGTTTGGACACCGGGGAGCTGTTTTTT.

The genes are TRBV11-2 and TRBJ1-1; D remains ambiguous. The germline V gene has CDR1 SGHAT and CDR2 FQNNGV. The germline V and J ends were trimmed by 4 bases and 4 bases, with 10 bases remaining between them. This CDR3 contains 13 residues. This CDR3 is CASSSLPGTEAFF. CDR3 DNA: TGTGCCAGCAGCTCCCTCCCGGGCACTGAAGCTTTCTTT.

The rearrangement links TRBV5-1 to TRBJ2-5; the match to TRBD1 covers 9 bases. CDR1 and CDR2 (germline): SGHRS, YFSETQ. This CDR3 is built from 15 residues. V lost 3 bases and J lost 5; bases outside the gene matches: 8. CDR3 in amino acids: CASSSGTGYWETQYF. CDR3 nucleotides: TGCGCCAGCAGCTCCGGGACAGGGTATTGGGAGACCCAGTACTTC.

The gene calls are TRBV6-4 and TRBJ1-3; D gene uncertain. V was cut by 10 bases and J by 1 base, with 14 bases left in between. Germline CDR1 is MRHNA and CDR2 is SNTAGT. The CDR3 covers 14 residues. This CDR3 reads CATRQDYSGNTIYF. The CDR3, as DNA: TGTGCCACTCGCCAGGATTATTCTGGAAACACCATATATTTT.

The gene calls are TRBV5-1 and TRBJ2-1; 15 bases are a match to TRBD2. The CDR3 covers 17 residues. V lost 4 bases and J lost 8; bases outside the gene matches: 10. Germline CDR1 and CDR2: SGHRS and YFSETQ. The CDR3 loop reads CASSDGLAGGPIDEQFF. CDR3 DNA: TGCGCCAGCAGCGATGGACTAGCGGGGGGGCCTATCGATGAGCAGTTCTTC. The variable domain in full, with the rest retrieved from reference TRBV5-1 and TRBJ2-1, is KAGVTQTPRYLIKTRGQQVTLSCSPISGHRSVSWYQQTPGQGLQFLFEYFSETQRNKGNFPGRFSGRQFSNSRSEMNVSTLELGDSALYLCASSDGLAGGPIDEQFFGPGTRLTVL.

The J gene is TRBJ1-5, the V gene TRBV15, with 7 bases fitting TRBD1. The CDR3 extends over 19 amino acids. With 2 bases clipped from V and 0 bases from J, the junction kept 13 bases outside the gene matches. CDR1 and CDR2 (germline): LNHNV, YYDKDF (reference sequence). In DNA form, the CDR3 reads TGTGCCACCAGCAGACTTTTTCCGGGACAGCTTATTAGCAATCAGCCCCAGCATTTT. Its protein is CATSRLFPGQLISNQPQHF.

V usage is TRBV7-9 and J usage is TRBJ1-6; TRBD1 aligns across 9 bases. The CDR3 consists of 14 residues. CDR1 is SEHNR and CDR2 is FQNEAQ in the germline V gene (reference sequence). The junction had 5 bases not matched to a gene; V was cut back by 6 bases and J by 8 bases. CDR3 sequence: CASRDGQGYSPLHF. The CDR3 coding sequence is TGTGCCAGCAGGGACGGACAGGGGTATTCACCCCTCCACTTT.

The chain recombines TRBV2 with TRBJ2-3; TRBD1 aligns across 8 bases. The length of the CDR3 is 14 residues. J lost 0 bases, V lost 10 bases, and 6 bases had no gene match. Germline CDR1 reads SNHLY; CDR2 reads FYNNEI. The CDR3 DNA reads TGTGCCACCCTCCGGGACAGGAGCACAGATACGCAGTATTTT. Protein product: CATLRDRSTDTQYF.

This sequence joins TRBV10-3 and TRBJ1-1; 8 nucleotides agree with TRBD1. This CDR3 is 14 amino acids long. Germline lookup yields CDR1 ENHRY and CDR2 SYGVKD. Germline trimming cut 7 bases from V and 4 bases from J; bases unmatched to any gene: 8. The CDR3 region has the DNA TGTGCCATCAATATGGGACAGGAATTCACTGAAGCTTTCTTT. Amino acid sequence: CAINMGQEFTEAFF.

The J gene is TRBJ2-3, the V gene TRBV28, with a tentative D call TRBD1 (6 bases). The germline CDR1 and CDR2 sequences are MDHEN and SYDVKM. This CDR3 has 15 residues. Trimming stripped 6 bases from V and 6 bases from J, with 19 bases between. The CDR3 region is CASRPQDRIADTQYF. DNA for the CDR3: TGTGCCAGCAGGCCACAGGACAGAATTGCCGATACGCAGTATTTT.

The rearrangement joins TRBV5-1 to TRBJ1-1; 7 bases line up with TRBD1. V lost 4 bases to trimming and J lost 6 bases; unmatched junction nucleotides: 18. The CDR3 is 17 amino acids. The germline V gene has CDR1 SGHRS and CDR2 YFSETQ. The CDR3 DNA reads TGCGCCAGCAGCACTCAAATAGACAGGGCGGGGTACGCTGAAGCTTTCTTT. Protein product: CASSTQIDRAGYAEAFF.

The chain carries TRBV11-2 and TRBJ2-5, with TRBD1 as a possible D gene (5 bases). CDR3 length: 14 amino acids. The ends were cut back, 5 bases at V and 5 bases at J, with 15 bases in the middle. Germline V CDR1 and CDR2: SGHAT, FQNNGV. For the CDR3, the DNA is TGTGCCAGCAGCGAAGGGGCGTCCGGGGAGACCCAGTACTTC. As protein: CASSEGASGETQYF.

This chain uses TRBV2 with TRBJ2-1; 7 bases agree with TRBD1. With 8 bases clipped from V and 5 bases from J, the junction kept 6 bases outside the gene matches. Germline V lookup: CDR1 SNHLY, CDR2 FYNNEI. The CDR3 runs 13 residues. CDR3 sequence: CASHGTAHNEQFF. In nucleotides, the CDR3 is TGTGCCAGCCACGGGACAGCACACAATGAGCAGTTCTTC.

The V gene is TRBV20-1, the J gene TRBJ2-5, with no clear D. CDR1 is DFQATT, CDR2 SNEGSKA, per germline (reference sequence). The CDR3 contains 11 residues. Trimming left V 3 bases short and J 1 base short, with 3 bases between. The CDR3 reads CSARRQETQYF. The CDR3 DNA sequence: TGCAGTGCTAGGCGCCAAGAGACCCAGTACTTC.

CDR3 nucleotide sequence: TGTGCCAGCAGCCAATCTACAGGGTACGACGAGCAGTACTTC. Its translation is CASSQSTGYDEQYF. The chain couples TRBV3-1 (or the pseudogene TRBV3-2) to TRBJ2-7; a possible D gene is TRBD1 (6 bases). Germline V gene lookup returns CDR1 LGHDT and CDR2 YNNKEL (reference sequence). V lost 2 bases, J lost 5 bases, and 13 bases lay in between. The length of the CDR3 is 14 residues.

The sample holds a few counts of this clone. The chain has TRBV28 and TRBJ1-4; maybe TRBD1 (5 bases). The CDR3 has 15 amino acids. Germline lookup yields CDR1 MDHEN and CDR2 SYDVKM. The V gene lost 2 bases and the J gene lost 7 bases, with 14 bases spanning the gap. The CDR3 region is CASSLGAQGGEKLFF. CDR3 in DNA: TGTGCCAGCAGTTTAGGGGCCCAGGGAGGTGAAAAACTGTTTTTT. Filled out from reference TRBV28 and TRBJ1-4, the complete variable domain reads DVKVTQSSRYLVKRTGEKVFLECVQDMDHENMFWYRQDPGLGLRLIYFSYDVKMKEKGDIPEGYSVSREKKERFSLILESASTNQTSMYLCASSLGAQGGEKLFFGSGTQLSVL.

The chain employs TRBV7-2 and TRBJ1-1; TRBD1 matches 7 bases. V dropped 0 bases and J dropped 1; count of bases not matched to a gene: 5. This CDR3 has 16 amino acids. Germline CDR1 and CDR2: SGHTA and FQGNSA. CDR3 amino acids: CASSLAVGQPNTEAFF. In DNA form, the CDR3 reads TGTGCCAGCAGCTTAGCGGTGGGACAGCCGAACACTGAAGCTTTCTTT. The entire variable domain, with the rest obtained from reference TRBV7-2 and TRBJ1-1, is as follows: GAGVSQSPSNKVTEKGKDVELRCDPISGHTALYWYRQSLGQGLEFLIYFQGNSAPDKSGLPSDRFSAERTGGSVSTLTIQRTQQEDSAVYLCASSLAVGQPNTEAFFGQGTRLTVV.

V gene TRBV5-1 combines with J gene TRBJ2-1; 9 nucleotides align to TRBD2. Germline V gene sequence: CDR1 SGHRS, CDR2 YFSETQ. Trimming at V came to 3 bases and at J to 9 bases, leaving 10 bases not matched to a gene. The CDR3 loop spans 15 amino acids. The CDR3 nucleotides are TGCGCCAGCAGCTGGTCGGGTAGCGGGGGTTCTGAGCAGTTCTTC. Translating it yields CASSWSGSGGSEQFF.

This rearrangement joins TRBV7-8 to TRBJ1-2, with TRBD1 as a possible D gene (6 bases). Germline CDR1 and CDR2: SGHVS and FQNEAQ. V was shortened by 2 bases and J by 7 bases, with 26 bases between the two germline ends. The CDR3 has 18 amino acids. CDR3 bases: TGTGCCAGCAGCTTAAACTCTGCCGGGACACCCCCAAGCAGTGGCTACACCTTC. It specifies CASSLNSAGTPPSSGYTF. The whole variable domain, filled in from reference TRBV7-8 and TRBJ1-2, reads GAGVSQSPRYKVAKRGQDVALRCDPISGHVSLFWYQQALGQGPEFLTYFQNEAQLDKSGLPSDRFFAERPEGSVSTLKIQRTQQEDSAVYLCASSLNSAGTPPSSGYTFGSGTRLTVV.

This chain joins TRBV19 and TRBJ1-5; D unresolved. Trimming removed 4 bases at V and 7 bases at J, with 8 bases between. This CDR3 has 12 amino acids. The germline gives CDR1 LNHDA, CDR2 SQIVND (reference sequence). Here the CDR3 DNA reads TGTGCCAGTAGTAGAGGCGGGCAGCCCCAGCATTTT. Translating gives CASSRGGQPQHF.

This clone has just one count. The CDR3 reads CASIGAMVPQETQYF. As DNA, the CDR3 is TGTGCCAGCATAGGGGCTATGGTCCCCCAAGAGACCCAGTACTTC. This chain connects TRBV2 to TRBJ2-5; weak D call: TRBD1 (5 bases). The V end was cut by 7 bases, the J end by 1 base, with 16 bases between. Germline values: CDR1 SNHLY, CDR2 FYNNEI. There are 15 residues in the CDR3.

V usage is TRBV3-1 (or the pseudogene TRBV3-2) and J usage is TRBJ1-2, with 7 bases aligning to TRBD1. The CDR3 length is 14 residues. After removal of 3 bases from V and 4 bases from J, the junction contained 5 bases not matched to a gene. CDR1 is LGHDT, CDR2 YNNKEL, per germline (reference sequence). The CDR3 spells CASSQGQGVYGYTF. The CDR3 bases are TGTGCCAGCAGCCAGGGTCAGGGGGTCTATGGCTACACCTTC.

This clone has just one count. The chain employs TRBV2 and TRBJ1-5, with D possibly matching TRBD1 (5 bases). Trimming took 3 bases from V and 0 from J, leaving 12 bases between them. Germline V gives CDR1 SNHLY, CDR2 FYNNEI. The CDR3 contains 16 residues. The CDR3 reads CASSELRQYSNQPQHF. DNA for the CDR3: TGTGCCAGCAGTGAGTTAAGACAGTATAGCAATCAGCCCCAGCATTTT.

The chain combines TRBV29-1 with TRBJ2-1, with 16 bases lining up with TRBD2. The V and J ends lost 3 bases and 2 bases, in that order; junction bases with no gene match: 4. The CDR3 runs 17 residues. The V gene's germline CDR1 is SQVTM and CDR2 ANQGSEA. The CDR3 DNA reads as TGCAGCGTTGAGGGACTAGCGGGGGGGCCAACCTACAATGAGCAGTTCTTC. This encodes CSVEGLAGGPTYNEQFF.

This clone was observed a single time. V and J are TRBV5-1 and TRBJ2-3, with D perhaps matching TRBD2 (5 bases). The CDR3 is made up of 14 amino acids. The ends were cut back, 2 bases at V and 6 bases at J, with 13 bases in the middle. Per the germline V gene, CDR1 is SGHRS and CDR2 is YFSETQ. The CDR3 loop is CASSLFRGLDTQYF. The CDR3 DNA sequence: TGCGCCAGCAGCTTATTTCGGGGATTGGATACGCAGTATTTT.

This clone was detected once. This rearrangement joins TRBV2 to TRBJ2-3, with a tentative D call TRBD1 (6 bases). Germline CDR1 is SNHLY and CDR2 is FYNNEI. CDR3 length equals 14 residues. The germline V and J ends were trimmed by 6 bases and 3 bases, with 13 bases remaining between them. In DNA, the CDR3 is TGTGCCAGCAGCGACTTTACAGGGACAGATACGCAGTATTTT. The encoded protein is CASSDFTGTDTQYF.

This clone was detected only once. This same CDR3 is encoded by further DNA sequences in the sample. This sequence joins TRBV2 and TRBJ1-5; 8 bases are a match to TRBD1. After removal of 3 bases from V and 5 bases from J, the junction contained 6 bases not matched to a gene. Germline CDR1 is SNHLY and CDR2 is FYNNEI. The CDR3 has 15 residues. For the CDR3, the DNA is TGTGCCAGCAGTGAGGTTGGGACAGGCGATCAGCCCCAGCATTTT. Translated, it gives CASSEVGTGDQPQHF.